This T cell receptor beta chain came from a study of cytomegalovirus exposure and HLA in healthy donors. The length of the CDR3 is 14 residues. Germline V gives CDR1 MNHEY, CDR2 SVGAGI. With V trimmed by 8 bases and J by 4 bases, 8 bases remained unmatched. The PCR was carried out with 60 Vbeta primers and 13 Jbeta primers. The method was immunoSEQ multiplex PCR; TCRdb's version includes in-frame clones alone and lacks a portion of them. The table records 75,000 to 90,000 clones, 55% to 65% of them present only once. Input material: PBMCs. This sequence joins TRBV6-5 and TRBJ1-5; 7 nucleotides agree with TRBD1. This sequence was found in a woman between 40 and 55 years old in good health and CMV-seropositive. The CDR3 reads CASAIVTGNQPQHF. The CDR3 bases are TGTGCCAGCGCTATCGTGACAGGGAATCAGCCCCAGCATTTT.